This T cell receptor (beta chain) originates from a study of blood T cell repertoires in COVID-19. Overall study: Sites in the United States, Italy and Spain provided acute and convalescent COVID-19 samples. Sources were T cells, B-cell-depleted T cells, or PBMCs; the material itself was cDNA or gDNA.

This CDR3 region has 16 residues. V lost 3 bases and J lost 3; bases outside the gene matches: 7. Germline V gene lookup returns CDR1 SGHRS and CDR2 YFSETQ. Per the original methods: Cell counts per sample came from amplifying reference gene primers. Repertoires were generated with immunoSEQ multiplex PCR, while TCRdb's copy carries only in-frame clones and drops some. The V and J calls and clone size are taken from that table; D and trimming were inferred from the DNA. The repertoire holds approximately 220,000 clones, with around 83% as singletons. This clonotype originated in a woman in her fifties or sixties with acute or convalescent COVID-19. What was sequenced was peripheral blood. V gene TRBV5-1 combines with J gene TRBJ2-1, with 9 bases lining up with TRBD1. The CDR3, as DNA: TGCGCCAGCAGCTCCGGGACAGGGCTGGGCTACAATGAGCAGTTCTTC. The encoded protein is CASSSGTGLGYNEQFF.